A single sample gave rise to the 8 T cell receptor beta chains below, sequenced in a study of control samples from healthy donors and cancer patients. Generated by immunoSEQ multiplex PCR, the TCRdb table keeps only in-frame clones and is missing some. This table has about 130,000 clones, roughly 90% appearing once. The sample was blood. These receptor sequences come from a man aged 18 to 30 in good health.

This chain uses TRBV3-1 (or the pseudogene TRBV3-2) with TRBJ2-3; 11 bases are shared with TRBD2. Trimming removed 4 bases from V and 2 bases from J; junction bases left unmatched: 8. CDR3 length: 17 residues. The germline V gene encodes CDR1 LGHDT and CDR2 YNNKEL (reference sequence). CDR3 residues: CASSPGVAGGLTDTQYF. The DNA of the CDR3 is TGTGCCAGCAGCCCCGGGGTAGCGGGAGGGCTCACAGATACGCAGTATTTT.

The chain combines TRBV11-3 with TRBJ2-1, with TRBD1 as a possible D gene (6 bases). Per the germline V gene, CDR1 is SGHNT and CDR2 is YENEEA. Trimming removed 6 bases from V and 5 bases from J, with 11 bases in between. The length of the CDR3 is 13 residues. CDR3 bases: TGTGCCAGCAGATCGGGACACAACAATGAGCAGTTCTTC. This gives the protein CASRSGHNNEQFF.

This chain links TRBV27 with TRBJ1-1, with D perhaps TRBD1 (5 bases). The CDR3 loop spans 15 amino acids. Trimming cost V 0 bases and J 1 base, with 9 bases left between them. Per germline, CDR1 MNHEY and CDR2 SMNVEV (reference sequence). The CDR3 reads CASSLSQGGNTEAFF. The CDR3 coding sequence is TGTGCCAGCAGTTTATCCCAGGGAGGGAACACTGAAGCTTTCTTT.

The V and J genes are TRBV19 and TRBJ2-7, with 10 bases matching TRBD2. The CDR3 covers 15 residues. With 11 bases clipped from V and 1 base from J, the junction kept 11 bases outside the gene matches. CDR1 and CDR2 (germline): LNHDA, SQIVND (reference sequence). CDR3 sequence: CACQGEREGSYEQYV. The DNA of the CDR3 is TGTGCCTGCCAAGGGGAGCGGGAGGGATCCTACGAGCAGTACGTC.

V and J are TRBV11-3 and TRBJ2-7; 10 bases match TRBD1. Germline V lookup: CDR1 SGHNT, CDR2 YENEEA. V was pared by 5 bases and J by 2 bases, with 6 bases of the junction left unmatched. The CDR3 covers 15 residues. CDR3 nucleotide sequence: TGTGCCAGCAGCCGGGGACAGGGGATGGCCTACGAGCAGTACGTC. Translated, it gives CASSRGQGMAYEQYV.

This rearrangement joins TRBV4-1 to TRBJ2-5, with D hard to call. Germline loops: CDR1 MGHRA, CDR2 YSYEKL. CDR3 length: 17 residues. V dropped 4 bases and J dropped 1 base, with 19 bases sitting between them. The CDR3 sequence: CASSRVERHLIQETQYF. The DNA of the CDR3 is TGCGCCAGCAGCCGAGTAGAGCGCCACCTCATCCAAGAGACCCAGTACTTC.

The chain recombines TRBV9 with TRBJ1-1; D is unclear. The V and J ends lost 2 bases and 0 bases respectively, with 11 bases between them. The germline V gene encodes CDR1 SGDLS and CDR2 YYNGEE. The CDR3 has 15 residues. The CDR3 nucleotides read TGTGCCAGCAGCGTCACTAACACGGTGAACACTGAAGCTTTCTTT. This gives the protein CASSVTNTVNTEAFF.

This chain connects TRBV28 to TRBJ1-5; TRBD1 matches at 7 bases. CDR1 is MDHEN and CDR2 is SYDVKM in the germline V gene. The length of the CDR3 is 16 residues. Trimming took 7 bases from V and 1 from J; bases not matched to a gene: 10. The CDR3 is CASNFRDRASNQPQHF. The CDR3, as DNA: TGTGCCAGCAATTTTCGAGACAGGGCCAGCAATCAGCCCCAGCATTTT.